This T cell receptor beta chain was sequenced during a study of T cell changes during pregnancy in multiple sclerosis. V lost 4 bases, J lost 2 bases, and 5 bases stayed unmatched. In germline, CDR1 is SGHDT, CDR2 YYEEEE. The CDR3 length is 14 residues. Only in-frame clones appear in the TCRdb table, and some are missing; sequencing was by immunoSEQ multiplex PCR. The sample has 85,000 to 120,000 clones, less than 95% seen once; the top ten hold roughly 1.5%. This sample comprised peripheral blood, obtained before pregnancy. The chain recombines TRBV5-6 with TRBJ2-7, with 8 bases lining up with TRBD2. The receptor comes from a female donor with multiple sclerosis, enrolled in a pregnancy study. CDR3 in DNA: TGTGCCAGCAGCATTAGGACTAGCACCTACGAGCAGTACTTC. It is translated as CASSIRTSTYEQYF.